The 9 T cell receptor beta chains listed next were all sequenced from one sample in a study of blood T cells in healthy people across ages. A second about 7 to 12 cycle PCR used barcoded and J-beta primers. Via MiXCR, TCRdb re-called the 5' RACE reads, giving one row per CDR3 protein. Of around 870,000 distinct CDR3 sequences listed, about 28% were seen once; the top ten hold roughly a sixth. Sequences were obtained from blood. The receptors shown here come from an elderly woman in good health.

This clonotype was detected a few times. The chain links TRBV6-5 to TRBJ1-5; TRBD1 might be the D (5 bases). V dropped 5 bases and J dropped 11 bases, with 22 bases sitting between them. The germline V gene encodes CDR1 MNHEY and CDR2 SVGAGI. This CDR3 contains 15 residues. The CDR3 protein is CASSPGHGHDSAQHF. The CDR3 DNA reads as TGTGCCAGCAGTCCCGGACACGGGCATGATTCAGCCCAGCATTTT.

J is TRBJ1-5 and V is TRBV24-1, with 9 nucleotides matching TRBD1. Trimming removed 2 bases from V and 1 base from J; junction bases left unmatched: 2. CDR3 size: 16 residues. Germline V gene data show CDR1 as KGHDR and CDR2 as SFDVKD. CDR3 DNA: TGTGCCACCAGTGATTCCGGGACAGGGAGCAATCAGCCCCAGCATTTT. It specifies CATSDSGTGSNQPQHF.

This clonotype was seen a handful of times. The chain has TRBV18 and TRBJ1-1; D may be TRBD1 (5 bases). This CDR3 comprises 15 residues. Trimming stripped 2 bases from V and 1 base from J, with 11 bases between. The germline V gene encodes CDR1 KGHSH and CDR2 LQKENI. CDR3 in DNA: TGTGCCAGCTCACCAGTGGGACTTCAGAACACTGAAGCTTTCTTT. Its protein product is CASSPVGLQNTEAFF.

V usage is TRBV7-8 and J usage is TRBJ2-2, with D maybe TRBD2 (7 bases). Per the germline V gene, CDR1 is SGHVS and CDR2 is FQNEAQ. Trimming took off 2 bases at V and 3 bases at J, with 16 bases between the two ends. The CDR3 runs 17 residues. CDR3 residues: CASSLYSGGVDTGELFF. For the CDR3, the DNA is TGTGCCAGCAGCTTATATTCGGGGGGCGTAGACACCGGGGAGCTGTTTTTT.

This clonotype was recorded at least ten times. This chain joins TRBV2 and TRBJ1-2, with D uncertain. V dropped 0 bases and J dropped 8 bases, with 10 bases sitting between them. The CDR3 extends over 13 amino acids. The germline V gene encodes CDR1 SNHLY and CDR2 FYNNEI. For the CDR3, the DNA is TGTGCCAGCAGTGAAGCCGTCGGGTACGGCTACACCTTC. It codes for CASSEAVGYGYTF.

The chain recombines TRBV29-1 with TRBJ2-3; D might be TRBD2 (6 bases). V was pared by 3 bases and J by 0 bases, with 16 bases between. There are 16 residues in the CDR3. Per the germline V gene, CDR1 is SQVTM and CDR2 is ANQGSEA. The CDR3, as DNA: TGCAGCGTTGATGGTTCCCGGGGGACTAGCACAGATACGCAGTATTTT. It codes for CSVDGSRGTSTDTQYF.

There are a few counts of this clonotype. V and J are TRBV7-2 and TRBJ1-1; D gene unclear. The CDR3 totals 14 residues. CDR1 SGHTA and CDR2 FQGNSA come from the germline V gene. The V end was cut by 1 base, the J end by 1 base, with 7 bases between. CDR3 loop: CASSLGIRNTEAFF. The CDR3 region has the DNA TGTGCCAGCAGCTTAGGGATTCGGAACACTGAAGCTTTCTTT.

This clonotype was counted a single time. This rearrangement joins TRBV29-1 to TRBJ1-5; tentative D call: TRBD1 (5 bases). This CDR3 region has 13 residues. The germline CDR1 and CDR2 sequences are SQVTM and ANQGSEA. The ends were cut back, 4 bases at V and 4 bases at J, with 11 bases in the middle. The CDR3 reads CSVGWPGNQPQHF. CDR3 coding DNA: TGCAGCGTTGGTTGGCCAGGGAATCAGCCCCAGCATTTT.

This clonotype was found a few times. The chain joins TRBV7-2 to TRBJ2-2; the match to TRBD2 covers 9 bases. J was trimmed by 0 bases and V by 5 bases; bases with no gene match: 4. The CDR3 contains 16 residues. CDR1 is SGHTA and CDR2 is FQGNSA in the germline V gene. The CDR3 nucleotides are TGTGCCAGCAGCGTCCGACTAGCGGCGAACACCGGGGAGCTGTTTTTT. This gives the protein CASSVRLAANTGELFF.